This T cell receptor (beta chain) originates from a study of cytomegalovirus exposure and HLA in healthy donors. Concerning this clone: Its target is unknown.

The PCR used 60 Vbeta and 13 Jbeta primers. The table came from immunoSEQ multiplex PCR; TCRdb's copy has only in-frame clones and leaves some out. This sample has some 150,000 clones, with roughly 73% found just once. Healthy donors of bone marrow made up the group. The V gene's germline CDR1 is SGHVS and CDR2 FQNEAQ. The CDR3 is 19 amino acids. J gave up 3 bases and V 2 bases, and 14 bases lay outside the gene matches. Whole-study results and caveats: The records held CMV serostatus as the only immune exposure information. The study designated roughly 160 TCR beta chains cytomegalovirus-associated. Judged likely to be a sequencing artifact was a cluster of highly shared sequence variants.

This clonotype originated in a man aged 35 to 55 in good health and CMV-seronegative. This sequence joins TRBV7-8 and TRBJ2-1, with 9 nucleotides matching TRBD2. Sequencing was done on a sample of PBMCs. CDR3: CASSLFVRGGRRVYNEQFF. DNA for the CDR3: TGTGCCAGCAGCTTATTTGTGCGGGGGGGCCGTCGCGTCTACAATGAGCAGTTCTTC.